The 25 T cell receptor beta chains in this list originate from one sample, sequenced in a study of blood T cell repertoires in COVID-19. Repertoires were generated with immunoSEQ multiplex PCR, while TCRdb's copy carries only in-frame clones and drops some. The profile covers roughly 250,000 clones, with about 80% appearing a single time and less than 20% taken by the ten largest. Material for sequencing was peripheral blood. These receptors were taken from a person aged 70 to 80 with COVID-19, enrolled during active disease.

The CDR3 loop is CASRKQEPQHF. Written as DNA, the CDR3 is TGTGCCAGCAGAAAACAGGAGCCCCAGCATTTT. The chain recombines TRBV28 with TRBJ1-5; tentative D call: TRBD1 (5 bases). The CDR3 runs 11 residues. V lost 6 bases and J 8 bases, leaving 8 bases between the germline ends. CDR1 is MDHEN, CDR2 SYDVKM, per germline. The whole variable domain, filled in from reference TRBV28 and TRBJ1-5, reads DVKVTQSSRYLVKRTGEKVFLECVQDMDHENMFWYRQDPGLGLRLIYFSYDVKMKEKGDIPEGYSVSREKKERFSLILESASTNQTSMYLCASRKQEPQHFGDGTRLSIL.

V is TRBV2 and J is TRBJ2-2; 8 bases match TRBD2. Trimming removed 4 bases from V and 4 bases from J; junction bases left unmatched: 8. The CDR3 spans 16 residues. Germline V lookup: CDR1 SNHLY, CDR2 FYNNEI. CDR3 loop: CASSANGGAGTGELFF. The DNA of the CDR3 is TGTGCCAGCAGTGCCAACGGGGGGGCCGGCACCGGGGAGCTGTTTTTT.

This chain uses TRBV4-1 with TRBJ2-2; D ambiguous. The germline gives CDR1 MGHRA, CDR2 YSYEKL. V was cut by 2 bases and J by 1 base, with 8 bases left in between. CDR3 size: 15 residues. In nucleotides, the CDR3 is TGCGCCAGCAGCCAAAGCTCAGGGAACACCGGGGAGCTGTTTTTT. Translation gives CASSQSSGNTGELFF.

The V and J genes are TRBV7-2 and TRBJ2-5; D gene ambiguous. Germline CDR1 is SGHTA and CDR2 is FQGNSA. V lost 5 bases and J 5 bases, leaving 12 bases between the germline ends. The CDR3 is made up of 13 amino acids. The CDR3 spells CASSPPNAETQYF. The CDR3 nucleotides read TGTGCCAGCAGCCCCCCCAATGCGGAGACCCAGTACTTC.

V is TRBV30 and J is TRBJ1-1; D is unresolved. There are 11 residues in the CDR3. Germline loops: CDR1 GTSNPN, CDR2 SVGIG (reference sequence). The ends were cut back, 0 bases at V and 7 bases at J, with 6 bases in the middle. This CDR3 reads CAWSVQIEAFF. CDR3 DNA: TGTGCCTGGAGTGTACAGATTGAAGCTTTCTTT.

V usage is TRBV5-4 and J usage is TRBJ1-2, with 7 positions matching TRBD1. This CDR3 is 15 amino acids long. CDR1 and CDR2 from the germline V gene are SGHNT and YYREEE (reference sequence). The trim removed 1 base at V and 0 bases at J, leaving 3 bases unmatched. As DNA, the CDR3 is TGTGCCAGCAGCTTGAAAGGGACAGCTAACTATGGCTACACCTTC. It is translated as CASSLKGTANYGYTF.

CDR3 DNA: TGTGCCAGCAGCTCGGACTACACGGGAACCCAGTACTTC. It is translated as CASSSDYTGTQYF. V gene TRBV7-8 combines with J gene TRBJ2-5; TRBD2 might be the D (6 bases). This CDR3 is 13 amino acids long. Germline lookup yields CDR1 SGHVS and CDR2 FQNEAQ. V lost 4 bases and J lost 8, with 14 bases in between.

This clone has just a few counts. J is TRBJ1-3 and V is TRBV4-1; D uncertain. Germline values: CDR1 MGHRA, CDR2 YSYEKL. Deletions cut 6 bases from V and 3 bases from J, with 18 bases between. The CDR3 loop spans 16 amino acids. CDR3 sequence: CASRDSGGEDGNTIYF. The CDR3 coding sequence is TGCGCCAGCAGAGACTCGGGTGGAGAAGATGGAAACACCATATATTTT.

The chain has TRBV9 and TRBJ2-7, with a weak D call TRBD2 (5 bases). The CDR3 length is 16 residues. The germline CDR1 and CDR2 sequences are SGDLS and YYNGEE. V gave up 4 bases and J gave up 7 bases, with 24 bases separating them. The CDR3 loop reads CASSPHPGRVDREQYF. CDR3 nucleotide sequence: TGTGCCAGCAGCCCCCACCCGGGAAGGGTGGATAGGGAGCAGTACTTC.

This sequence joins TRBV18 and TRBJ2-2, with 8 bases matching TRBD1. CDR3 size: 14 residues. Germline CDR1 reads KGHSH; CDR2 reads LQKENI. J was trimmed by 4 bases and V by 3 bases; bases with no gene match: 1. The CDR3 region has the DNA TGTGCCAGCTCACCGGGACAGGCCACCGGGGAGCTGTTTTTT. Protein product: CASSPGQATGELFF.

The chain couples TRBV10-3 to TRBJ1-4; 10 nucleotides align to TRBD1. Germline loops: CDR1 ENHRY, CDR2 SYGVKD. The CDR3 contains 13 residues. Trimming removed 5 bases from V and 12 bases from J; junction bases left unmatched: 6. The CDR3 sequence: CAISRDRGGELFF. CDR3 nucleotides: TGTGCCATCAGTCGGGACAGGGGTGGGGAACTGTTTTTT.

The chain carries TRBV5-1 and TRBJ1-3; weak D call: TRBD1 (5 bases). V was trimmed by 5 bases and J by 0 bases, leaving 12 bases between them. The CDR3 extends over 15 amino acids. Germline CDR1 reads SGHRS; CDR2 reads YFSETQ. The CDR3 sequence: CASRWDFSSGNTIYF. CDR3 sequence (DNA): TGCGCCAGCAGGTGGGACTTTAGCTCTGGAAACACCATATATTTT.

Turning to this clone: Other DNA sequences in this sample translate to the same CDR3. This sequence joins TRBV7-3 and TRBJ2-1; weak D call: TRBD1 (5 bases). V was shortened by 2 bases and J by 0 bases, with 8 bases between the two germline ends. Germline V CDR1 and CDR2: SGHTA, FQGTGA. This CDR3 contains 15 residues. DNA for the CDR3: TGTGCCAGCAGCTTAGCTAGGGGCTCCTACAATGAGCAGTTCTTC. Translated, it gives CASSLARGSYNEQFF.

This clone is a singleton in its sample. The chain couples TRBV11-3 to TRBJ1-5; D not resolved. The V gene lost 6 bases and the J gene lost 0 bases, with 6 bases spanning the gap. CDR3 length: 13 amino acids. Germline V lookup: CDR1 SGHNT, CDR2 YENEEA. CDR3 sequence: CASRLVSNQPQHF. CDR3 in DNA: TGTGCCAGCAGACTAGTTAGCAATCAGCCCCAGCATTTT.

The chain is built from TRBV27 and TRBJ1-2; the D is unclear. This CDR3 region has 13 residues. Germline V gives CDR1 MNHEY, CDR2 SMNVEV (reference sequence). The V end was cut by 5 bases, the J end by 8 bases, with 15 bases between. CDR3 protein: CASSREVVGGYTF. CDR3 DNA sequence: TGTGCCAGCAGTCGAGAGGTAGTTGGCGGCTACACCTTC.

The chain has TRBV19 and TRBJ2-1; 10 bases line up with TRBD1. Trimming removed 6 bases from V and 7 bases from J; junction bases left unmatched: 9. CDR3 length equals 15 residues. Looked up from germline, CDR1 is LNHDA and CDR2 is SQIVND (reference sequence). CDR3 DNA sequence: TGTGCCAGTAGCGAGGACAGGGGGGCTCGGAATGAGCAGTTCTTC. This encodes CASSEDRGARNEQFF.

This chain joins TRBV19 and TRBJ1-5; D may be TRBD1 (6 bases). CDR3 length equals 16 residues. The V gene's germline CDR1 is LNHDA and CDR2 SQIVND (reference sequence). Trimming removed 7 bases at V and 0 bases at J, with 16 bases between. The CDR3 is CASTSKGGYSNQPQHF. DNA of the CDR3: TGTGCCAGTACCTCAAAAGGGGGATATAGCAATCAGCCCCAGCATTTT.

CDR3 loop: CASSLGQGEEKLFF. The DNA of the CDR3 is TGTGCCAGCAGCCTCGGGCAGGGCGAGGAAAAACTGTTTTTT. The chain couples TRBV4-2 to TRBJ1-4; D possibly corresponds to TRBD1 (5 bases). The germline CDR1 and CDR2 sequences are LGHNA and YNFKEQ. The CDR3 loop spans 14 amino acids. Trimming shortened V by 4 bases and J by 8 bases, and 14 bases separated the two germline ends.

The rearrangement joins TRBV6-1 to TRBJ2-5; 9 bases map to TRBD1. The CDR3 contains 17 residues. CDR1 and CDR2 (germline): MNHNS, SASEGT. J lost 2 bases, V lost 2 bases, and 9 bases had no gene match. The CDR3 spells CASSEMATGGPQETQYF. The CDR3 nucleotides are TGTGCCAGCAGTGAAATGGCGACAGGGGGACCTCAAGAGACCCAGTACTTC.

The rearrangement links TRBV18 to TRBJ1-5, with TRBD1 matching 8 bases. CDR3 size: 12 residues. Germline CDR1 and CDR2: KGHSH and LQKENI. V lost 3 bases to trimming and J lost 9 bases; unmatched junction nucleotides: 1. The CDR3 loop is CASSPTGGPQHF. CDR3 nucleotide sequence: TGTGCCAGCTCACCCACAGGGGGGCCCCAGCATTTT.

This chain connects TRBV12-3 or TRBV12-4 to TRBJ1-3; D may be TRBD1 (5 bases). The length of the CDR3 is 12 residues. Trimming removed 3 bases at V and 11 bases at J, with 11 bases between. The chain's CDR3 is CASSLQGLAIYF. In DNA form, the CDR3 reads TGTGCCAGCAGTTTGCAGGGTTTGGCCATATATTTT.

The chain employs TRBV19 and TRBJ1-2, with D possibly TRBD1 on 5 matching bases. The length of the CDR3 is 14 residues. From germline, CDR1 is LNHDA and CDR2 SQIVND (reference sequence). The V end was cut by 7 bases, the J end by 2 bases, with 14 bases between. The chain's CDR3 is CASNPGRVNYGYTF. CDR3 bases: TGTGCCAGTAATCCGGGCAGGGTAAACTATGGCTACACCTTC.

For the CDR3, the DNA is TGTGCCAGCAGCTCCGGCCGGGGGTACCCCACTGAAGCTTTCTTT. Amino acid sequence: CASSSGRGYPTEAFF. The V gene is TRBV7-2, the J gene TRBJ1-1, with D possibly TRBD1 on 5 matching bases. This CDR3 comprises 15 residues. The germline CDR1 and CDR2 sequences are SGHTA and FQGNSA. V was trimmed by 4 bases and J by 4 bases, leaving 16 bases between them. The full variable domain, its missing parts supplied by reference TRBV7-2 and TRBJ1-1, is GAGVSQSPSNKVTEKGKDVELRCDPISGHTALYWYRQSLGQGLEFLIYFQGNSAPDKSGLPSDRFSAERTGGSVSTLTIQRTQQEDSAVYLCASSSGRGYPTEAFFGQGTRLTVV.

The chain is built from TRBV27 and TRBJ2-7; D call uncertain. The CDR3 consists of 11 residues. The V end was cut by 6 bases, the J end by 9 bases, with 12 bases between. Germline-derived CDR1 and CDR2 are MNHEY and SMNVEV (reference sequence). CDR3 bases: TGTGCCAGCAGACTCAATTTAAGGCAGTACTTC. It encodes CASRLNLRQYF.

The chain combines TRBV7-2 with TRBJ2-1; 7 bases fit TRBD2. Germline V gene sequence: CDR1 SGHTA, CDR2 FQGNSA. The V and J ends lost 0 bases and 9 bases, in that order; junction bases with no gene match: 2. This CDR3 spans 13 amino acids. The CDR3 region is CASSLARGIEQFF. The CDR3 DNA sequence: TGTGCCAGCAGCTTAGCGCGGGGGATTGAGCAGTTCTTC.